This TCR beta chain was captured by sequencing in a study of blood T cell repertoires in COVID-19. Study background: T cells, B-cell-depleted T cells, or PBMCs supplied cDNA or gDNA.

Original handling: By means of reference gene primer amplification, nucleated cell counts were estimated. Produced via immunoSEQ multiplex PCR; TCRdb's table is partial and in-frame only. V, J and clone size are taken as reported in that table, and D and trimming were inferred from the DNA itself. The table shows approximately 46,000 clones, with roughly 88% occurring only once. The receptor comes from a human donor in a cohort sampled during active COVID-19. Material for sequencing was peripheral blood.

The CDR3 nucleotides read TGTGCCAGCAGCTTAGCGGTCGGGGGCACAGATACGCAGTATTTT. This translates into CASSLAVGGTDTQYF. V usage is TRBV7-9 and J usage is TRBJ2-3; D is perhaps TRBD2 (5 bases). This CDR3 has 15 amino acids. The V end lost 0 bases, the J end lost 1 base, and 8 bases lay between the germline ends. Germline CDR1 is SEHNR and CDR2 is FQNEAQ (reference sequence). Combining the CDR3 with reference TRBV7-9 and TRBJ2-3 gives the whole variable domain DTGVSQNPRHKITKRGQNVTFRCDPISEHNRLYWYRQTLGQGPEFLTYFQNEAQLEKSRLLSDRFSAERPKGSFSTLEIQRTEQGDSAMYLCASSLAVGGTDTQYFGPGTRLTVL.